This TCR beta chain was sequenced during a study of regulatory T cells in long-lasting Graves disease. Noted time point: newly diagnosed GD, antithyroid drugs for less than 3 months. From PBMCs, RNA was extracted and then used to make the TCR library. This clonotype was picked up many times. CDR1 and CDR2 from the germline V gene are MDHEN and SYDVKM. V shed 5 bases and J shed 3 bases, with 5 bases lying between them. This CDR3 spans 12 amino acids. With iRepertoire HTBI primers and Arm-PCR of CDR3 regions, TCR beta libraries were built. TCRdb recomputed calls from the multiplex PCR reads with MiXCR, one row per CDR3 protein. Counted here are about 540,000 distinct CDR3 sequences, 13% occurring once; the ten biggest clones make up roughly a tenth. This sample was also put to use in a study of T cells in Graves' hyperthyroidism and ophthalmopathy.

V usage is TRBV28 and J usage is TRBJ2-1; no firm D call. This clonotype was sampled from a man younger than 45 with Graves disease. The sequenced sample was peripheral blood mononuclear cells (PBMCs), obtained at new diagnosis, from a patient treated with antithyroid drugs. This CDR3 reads CASSVSYNEQFF. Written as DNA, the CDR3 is TGTGCCAGCAGTGTCAGCTACAATGAGCAGTTCTTC.